These 17 T cell receptor beta chains were sequenced from one sample in a study of early T cells in non-severe SARS-CoV-2 infection. TCRdb reanalysed the 5' RACE reads using MiXCR and keeps one entry per CDR3 protein. The top ten clones hold approximately 1.1% of a sample with about 61,000 distinct CDR3 sequences, around 13% of them seen once. Source: whole blood, taken at baseline. The receptors were sampled from an adult who was a healthcare worker with PCR-confirmed SARS-CoV-2 infection or an uninfected control (not recorded which). The donor label of this sample is uncertain.

This clonotype was counted at least ten times. J is TRBJ2-1 and V is TRBV11-2, with D possibly TRBD1 on 6 matching bases. Germline V gene sequence: CDR1 SGHAT, CDR2 FQNNGV. Trimming pared 5 bases from V and 5 bases from J, leaving 19 bases between. The CDR3 has 16 amino acids. The CDR3 loop reads CASSQGLTGLNNEQFF. In DNA form, the CDR3 reads TGTGCCAGCAGCCAAGGGTTAACAGGGCTTAACAATGAGCAGTTCTTC.

The chain couples TRBV7-9 to TRBJ1-2, with TRBD1 identical over 7 bases. The germline CDR1 and CDR2 sequences are SEHNR and FQNEAQ (reference sequence). There are 15 residues in the CDR3. The ends lost 1 base at V and 2 bases at J; junction bases unmatched: 4. CDR3 DNA: TGTGCCAGCAGCTTAGAGGGCAGGGGGAACTATGGCTACACCTTC. It translates to CASSLEGRGNYGYTF.

This chain connects TRBV18 to TRBJ2-7; D is uncertain. Germline CDR1 KGHSH, CDR2 LQKENI. Trimming removed 0 bases from V and 12 bases from J, with 12 bases in between. This CDR3 spans 12 amino acids. The CDR3 is CASSPPVGPLYV. The CDR3 bases are TGTGCCAGCTCACCACCGGTGGGCCCCTTGTACGTC.

The rearrangement links TRBV7-6 to TRBJ1-6; the D is unclear. Germline V gene lookup returns CDR1 SGHVS and CDR2 FNYEAQ. Trimming stripped 2 bases from V and 6 bases from J, with 2 bases between. This CDR3 has 12 amino acids. In nucleotides, the CDR3 is TGTGCCAGCAGCTTACCTAATTCACCCCTCCACTTT. It encodes CASSLPNSPLHF.

This clonotype was counted between two and nine times. The V call is TRBV2, the J call TRBJ1-2, with D perhaps matching TRBD1 (6 bases). The V end lost 5 bases, the J end lost 4 bases, and 14 bases lay between the germline ends. From germline, CDR1 is SNHLY and CDR2 FYNNEI. CDR3 length: 14 amino acids. Here the CDR3 DNA reads TGTGCCAGCAGTACAGGGTGGGCTACCTATGGCTACACCTTC. Protein sequence: CASSTGWATYGYTF. The whole variable domain, remainder taken from reference TRBV2 and TRBJ1-2, is EPEVTQTPSHQVTQMGQEVILRCVPISNHLYFYWYRQILGQKVEFLVSFYNNEISEKSEIFDDQFSVERPDGSNFTLKIRSTKLEDSAMYFCASSTGWATYGYTFGSGTRLTVV.

This clonotype has just a few counts. This chain connects TRBV7-6 to TRBJ2-5; unclear D gene. Germline values: CDR1 SGHVS, CDR2 FNYEAQ. V was shortened by 4 bases and J by 7 bases, with 10 bases between the two germline ends. This CDR3 comprises 12 residues. DNA for the CDR3: TGTGCCAGCAGCTCCGGTGAGAGGACCCAGTACTTC. This codes for CASSSGERTQYF.

This chain joins TRBV9 and TRBJ1-6; D remains unclear. CDR3 length: 17 amino acids. V gave up 7 bases and J gave up 1 base, with 18 bases separating them. Germline V gives CDR1 SGDLS, CDR2 YYNGEE. The CDR3 sequence: CASSQGPGLSYNSPLHF. CDR3 in DNA: TGTGCCAGCTCCCAAGGGCCGGGATTATCCTATAATTCACCCCTCCACTTT.

This clonotype has only a few counts. The chain couples TRBV27 to TRBJ1-6; D is ambiguous. Trimming left V 2 bases short and J 6 bases short, with 8 bases between. CDR3 size: 14 residues. The V gene's germline CDR1 is MNHEY and CDR2 SMNVEV (reference sequence). The CDR3 loop is CASSLKGINSPLHF. In DNA, the CDR3 is TGTGCCAGCAGTTTAAAAGGGATTAATTCACCCCTCCACTTT.

The chain is built from TRBV6-5 and TRBJ2-3, with D perhaps matching TRBD2 (5 bases). Germline V lookup: CDR1 MNHEY, CDR2 SVGAGI. V was shortened by 7 bases and J by 1 base, with 15 bases between the two germline ends. The CDR3 contains 15 residues. The CDR3 spells CASTTGLSGTDTQYF. The CDR3 DNA sequence: TGTGCCAGCACCACTGGACTTAGCGGCACAGATACGCAGTATTTT.

The J gene is TRBJ2-5, the V gene TRBV30, with 12 nucleotides matching TRBD2. The V gene end was trimmed by 6 bases and the J gene end by 5 bases; junction bases not matched to a gene: 10. The CDR3 length is 15 residues. Per germline, CDR1 GTSNPN and CDR2 SVGIG (reference sequence). CDR3 residues: CACTLAGGKTETQYF. CDR3 nucleotide sequence: TGTGCCTGCACACTAGCGGGGGGAAAGACGGAGACCCAGTACTTC.

This clonotype was found a few times. This rearrangement joins TRBV30 to TRBJ2-5, with TRBD1 matching 7 bases. The CDR3 is 16 amino acids. Germline V gene data show CDR1 as GTSNPN and CDR2 as SVGIG (reference sequence). J was trimmed by 9 bases and V by 1 base; bases with no gene match: 17. CDR3 amino acids: CAWSEGPGQTVMSQYF. As DNA, the CDR3 is TGTGCCTGGAGTGAGGGCCCGGGACAGACCGTAATGTCCCAGTACTTC. Filled out from reference TRBV30 and TRBJ2-5, the complete variable domain reads SQTIHQWPATLVQPVGSPLSLECTVEGTSNPNLYWYRQAAGRGLQLLFYSVGIGQISSEVPQNLSASRPQDRQFILSSKKLLLSDSGFYLCAWSEGPGQTVMSQYFGPGTRLLVL.

V and J are TRBV30 and TRBJ1-6, with D uncertain. The CDR3 covers 12 residues. CDR1 and CDR2 (germline): GTSNPN, SVGIG (reference sequence). Trimming removed 0 bases at V and 7 bases at J, with 4 bases between. The DNA of the CDR3 is TGTGCCTGGAGTGTAAAGAATTCACCCCTCCACTTT. This sequence encodes CAWSVKNSPLHF.

This clonotype occurred many times. V usage is TRBV6-1 and J usage is TRBJ1-6, with D maybe TRBD1 (5 bases). Trimming took 6 bases from V and 7 from J, leaving 13 bases between them. This CDR3 region has 14 residues. Germline CDR1 reads MNHNS; CDR2 reads SASEGT. This CDR3 is CASREGRINSPLHF. In DNA form, the CDR3 reads TGTGCCAGCAGGGAGGGACGGATAAATTCACCCCTCCACTTT.

This clonotype was found a few times. CDR3 region: CASRGSLGANTEAFF. CDR3 in DNA: TGTGCCAGCAGAGGTTCGTTGGGGGCCAACACTGAAGCTTTCTTT. V and J are TRBV6-5 and TRBJ1-1; D possibly corresponds to TRBD1 (6 bases). V dropped 6 bases and J dropped 2 bases, with 16 bases sitting between them. Germline loops: CDR1 MNHEY, CDR2 SVGAGI. The CDR3 runs to 15 residues.

This chain uses TRBV12-3 or TRBV12-4 with TRBJ2-5; 7 bases match TRBD2. V lost 0 bases, J lost 4 bases, and 8 bases stayed unmatched. The CDR3 is made up of 16 amino acids. The CDR3 nucleotides are TGTGCCAGCAGTTTAGCGGGGGGGGAATTGGGAGAGACCCAGTACTTC. Translated: CASSLAGGELGETQYF.

This clonotype was seen a few times. The rearrangement links TRBV30 to TRBJ2-2, with 9 positions matching TRBD1. Germline trimming cut 3 bases from V and 3 bases from J; bases unmatched to any gene: 5. CDR1 is GTSNPN and CDR2 is SVGIG in the germline V gene (reference sequence). The CDR3 length is 15 residues. The CDR3 coding sequence is TGTGCCTGGAGACTTACAGGGGGCTACACCGGGGAGCTGTTTTTT. It translates to CAWRLTGGYTGELFF.

The chain combines TRBV2 with TRBJ2-6, with unresolved D. Germline V gene lookup returns CDR1 SNHLY and CDR2 FYNNEI. The CDR3 covers 14 residues. Trimming left V 8 bases short and J 0 bases short, with 8 bases between. The CDR3 DNA reads TGTGCCAGCGCCGGGTTCTCTGGGGCCAACGTCCTGACTTTC. Its protein is CASAGFSGANVLTF.